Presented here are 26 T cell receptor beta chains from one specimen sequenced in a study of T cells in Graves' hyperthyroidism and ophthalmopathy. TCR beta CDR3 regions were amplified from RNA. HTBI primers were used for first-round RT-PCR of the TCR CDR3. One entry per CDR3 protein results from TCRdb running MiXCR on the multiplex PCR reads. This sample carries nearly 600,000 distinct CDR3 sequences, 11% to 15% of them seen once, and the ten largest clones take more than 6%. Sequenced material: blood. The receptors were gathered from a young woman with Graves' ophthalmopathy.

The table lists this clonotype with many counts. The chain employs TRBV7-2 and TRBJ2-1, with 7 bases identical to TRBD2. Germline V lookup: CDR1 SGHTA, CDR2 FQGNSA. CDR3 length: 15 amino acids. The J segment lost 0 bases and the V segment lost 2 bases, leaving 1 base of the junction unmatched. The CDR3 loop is CASSLLADSYNEQFF. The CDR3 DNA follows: TGTGCCAGCAGCTTACTAGCGGACTCCTACAATGAGCAGTTCTTC.

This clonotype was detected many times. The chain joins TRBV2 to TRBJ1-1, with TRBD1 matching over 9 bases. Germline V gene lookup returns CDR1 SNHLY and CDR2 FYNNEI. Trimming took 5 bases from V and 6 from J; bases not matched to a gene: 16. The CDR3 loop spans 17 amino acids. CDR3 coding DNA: TGTGCCAGCAGTAGGGGTGGATTCGACAGGGGGGTCGCTGAAGCTTTCTTT. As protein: CASSRGGFDRGVAEAFF.

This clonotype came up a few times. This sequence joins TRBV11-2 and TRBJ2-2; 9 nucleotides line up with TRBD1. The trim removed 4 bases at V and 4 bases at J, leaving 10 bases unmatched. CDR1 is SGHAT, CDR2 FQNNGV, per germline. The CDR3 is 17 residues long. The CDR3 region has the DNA TGTGCCAGCAGCTCGCTGCGGGGACAGGGTTCCACCGGGGAGCTGTTTTTT. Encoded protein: CASSSLRGQGSTGELFF.

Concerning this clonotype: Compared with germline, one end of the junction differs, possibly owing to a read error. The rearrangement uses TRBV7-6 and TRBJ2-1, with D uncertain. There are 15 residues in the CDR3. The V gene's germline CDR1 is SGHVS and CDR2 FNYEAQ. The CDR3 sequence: CAGSLVTAGYNEQFF. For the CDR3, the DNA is TGTGCCGGCAGCTTAGTAACGGCAGGATACAATGAGCAGTTCTTC.

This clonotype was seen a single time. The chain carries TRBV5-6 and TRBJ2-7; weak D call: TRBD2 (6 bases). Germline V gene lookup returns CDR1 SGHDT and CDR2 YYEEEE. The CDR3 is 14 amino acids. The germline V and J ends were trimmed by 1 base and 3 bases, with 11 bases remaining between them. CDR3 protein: CASSLWWGLYEQYF. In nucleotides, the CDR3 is TGTGCCAGCAGCTTGTGGTGGGGACTCTACGAGCAGTACTTC.

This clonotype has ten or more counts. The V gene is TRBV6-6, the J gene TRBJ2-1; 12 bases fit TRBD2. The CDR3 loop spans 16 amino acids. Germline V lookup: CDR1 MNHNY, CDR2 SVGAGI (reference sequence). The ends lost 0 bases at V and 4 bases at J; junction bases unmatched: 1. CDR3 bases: TGTGCCAGCAGTTACTCGGGACTAGCGGGTTACAATGAGCAGTTCTTC. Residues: CASSYSGLAGYNEQFF.

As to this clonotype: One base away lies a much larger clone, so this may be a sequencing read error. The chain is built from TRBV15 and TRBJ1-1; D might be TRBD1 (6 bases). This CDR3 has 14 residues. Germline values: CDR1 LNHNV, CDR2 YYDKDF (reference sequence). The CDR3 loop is CATGRTGQNTEAFF. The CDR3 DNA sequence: TGTGCCACCGGCAGAACGGGACAGAACACTGAAGCTTTCTTT.

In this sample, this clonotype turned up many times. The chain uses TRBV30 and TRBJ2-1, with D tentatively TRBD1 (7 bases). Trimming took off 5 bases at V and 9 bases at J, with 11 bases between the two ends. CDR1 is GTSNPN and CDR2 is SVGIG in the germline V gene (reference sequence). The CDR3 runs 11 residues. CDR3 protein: CAWDRDFEQFF. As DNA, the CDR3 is TGTGCCTGGGACAGGGACTTTGAGCAGTTCTTC.

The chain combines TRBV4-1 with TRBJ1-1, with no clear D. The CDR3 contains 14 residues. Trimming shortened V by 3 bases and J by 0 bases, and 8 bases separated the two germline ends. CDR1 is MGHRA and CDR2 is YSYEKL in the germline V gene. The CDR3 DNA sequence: TGCGCCAGCAGCCATCCCTTCCTGAACACTGAAGCTTTCTTT. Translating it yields CASSHPFLNTEAFF.

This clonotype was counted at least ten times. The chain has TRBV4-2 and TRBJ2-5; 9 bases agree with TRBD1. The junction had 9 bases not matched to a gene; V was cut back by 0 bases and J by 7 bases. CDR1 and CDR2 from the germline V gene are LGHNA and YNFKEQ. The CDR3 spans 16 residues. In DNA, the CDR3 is TGTGCCAGCAGCCAAGAGAACAGGGGGCAGTCAGGGACCCAGTACTTC. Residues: CASSQENRGQSGTQYF.

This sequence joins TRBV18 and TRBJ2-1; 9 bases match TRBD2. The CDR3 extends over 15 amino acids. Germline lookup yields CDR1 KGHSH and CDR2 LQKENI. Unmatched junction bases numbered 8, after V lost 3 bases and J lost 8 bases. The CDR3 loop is CASSPGTSLMDEQFF. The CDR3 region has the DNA TGTGCCAGCTCACCCGGGACTAGCTTGATGGATGAGCAGTTCTTC.

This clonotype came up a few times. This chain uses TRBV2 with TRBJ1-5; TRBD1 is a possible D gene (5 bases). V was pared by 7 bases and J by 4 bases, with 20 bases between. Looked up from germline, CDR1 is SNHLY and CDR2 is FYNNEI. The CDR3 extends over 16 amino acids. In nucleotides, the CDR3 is TGTGCCAGCACCCACCGGACAACGATTATTAATCAGCCCCAGCATTTT. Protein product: CASTHRTTIINQPQHF. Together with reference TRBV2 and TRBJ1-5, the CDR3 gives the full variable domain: EPEVTQTPSHQVTQMGQEVILRCVPISNHLYFYWYRQILGQKVEFLVSFYNNEISEKSEIFDDQFSVERPDGSNFTLKIRSTKLEDSAMYFCASTHRTTIINQPQHFGDGTRLSIL.

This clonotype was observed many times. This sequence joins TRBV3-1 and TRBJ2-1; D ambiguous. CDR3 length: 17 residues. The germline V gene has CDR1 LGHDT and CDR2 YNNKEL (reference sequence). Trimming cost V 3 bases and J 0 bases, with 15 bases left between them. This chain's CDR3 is CASSQGKALSSYNEQFF. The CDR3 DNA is TGTGCCAGCAGCCAGGGTAAGGCTCTAAGCTCCTACAATGAGCAGTTCTTC.

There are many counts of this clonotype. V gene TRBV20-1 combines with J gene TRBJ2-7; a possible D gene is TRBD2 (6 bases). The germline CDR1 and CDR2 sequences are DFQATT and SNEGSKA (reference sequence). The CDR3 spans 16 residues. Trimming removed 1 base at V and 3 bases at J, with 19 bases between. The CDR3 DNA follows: TGCAGTGCTAGAGGGGACGGGAGAAGTTTACTCTACGAGCAGTACTTC. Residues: CSARGDGRSLLYEQYF.

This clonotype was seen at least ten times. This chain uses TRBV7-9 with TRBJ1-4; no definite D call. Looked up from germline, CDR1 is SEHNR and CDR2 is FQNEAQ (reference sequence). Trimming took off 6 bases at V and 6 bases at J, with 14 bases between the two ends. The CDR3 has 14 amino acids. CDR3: CASSKDLRDEKLFF. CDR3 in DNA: TGTGCCAGCAGTAAAGACCTGAGGGATGAAAAACTGTTTTTT.

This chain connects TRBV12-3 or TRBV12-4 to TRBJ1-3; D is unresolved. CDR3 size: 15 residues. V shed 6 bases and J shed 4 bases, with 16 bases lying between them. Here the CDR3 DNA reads TGTGCCAGCAGCCCGGCCGAGTGGTGGGGAAACACCATATATTTT. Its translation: CASSPAEWWGNTIYF.

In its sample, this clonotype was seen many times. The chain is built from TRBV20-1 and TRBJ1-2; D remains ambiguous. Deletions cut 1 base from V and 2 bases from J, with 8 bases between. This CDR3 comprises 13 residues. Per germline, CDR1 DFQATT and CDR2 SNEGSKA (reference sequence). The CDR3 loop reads CSARVSANYGYTF. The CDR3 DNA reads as TGCAGTGCTAGAGTATCGGCGAACTATGGCTACACCTTC.

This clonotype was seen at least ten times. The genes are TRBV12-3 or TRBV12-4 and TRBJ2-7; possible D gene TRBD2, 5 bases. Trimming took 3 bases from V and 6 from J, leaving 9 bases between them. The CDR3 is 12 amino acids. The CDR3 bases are TGTGCCAGCAGTTTGGCCGGGGTCGAGCAGTACTTC. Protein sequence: CASSLAGVEQYF.

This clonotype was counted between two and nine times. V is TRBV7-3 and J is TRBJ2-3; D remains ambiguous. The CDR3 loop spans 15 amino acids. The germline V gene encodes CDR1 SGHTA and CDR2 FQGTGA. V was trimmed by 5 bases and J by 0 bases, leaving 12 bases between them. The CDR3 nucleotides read TGTGCCAGCAGCGGCCCCGATGTTAGCACAGATACGCAGTATTTT. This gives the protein CASSGPDVSTDTQYF.

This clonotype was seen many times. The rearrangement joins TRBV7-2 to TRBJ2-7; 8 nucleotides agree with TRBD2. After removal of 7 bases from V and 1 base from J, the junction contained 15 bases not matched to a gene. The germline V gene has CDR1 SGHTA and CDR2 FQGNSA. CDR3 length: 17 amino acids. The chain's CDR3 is CASTLPASGGLSYEQYF. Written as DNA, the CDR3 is TGTGCCAGCACTCTCCCAGCGTCGGGGGGGCTATCCTACGAGCAGTACTTC. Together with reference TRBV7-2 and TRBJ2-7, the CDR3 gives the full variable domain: GAGVSQSPSNKVTEKGKDVELRCDPISGHTALYWYRQSLGQGLEFLIYFQGNSAPDKSGLPSDRFSAERTGGSVSTLTIQRTQQEDSAVYLCASTLPASGGLSYEQYFGPGTRLTVT.

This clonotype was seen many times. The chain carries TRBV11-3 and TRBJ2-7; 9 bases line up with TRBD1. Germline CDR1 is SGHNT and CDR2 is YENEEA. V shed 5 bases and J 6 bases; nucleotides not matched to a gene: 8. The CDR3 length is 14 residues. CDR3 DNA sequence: TGTGCCAGCAGCCCTCGGACAGGGGCGGGCGAGCAGTACTTC. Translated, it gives CASSPRTGAGEQYF.

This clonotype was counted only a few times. The CDR3 bases are TGTGCCAGCAGTTACGGCGGGGGAGTGTGGGAGCAGTACTTC. It yields the protein CASSYGGGVWEQYF. The gene calls are TRBV6-2 or TRBV6-3 and TRBJ2-7; 7 nucleotides agree with TRBD2. Germline CDR1 is MNHEY and CDR2 is SVGEGT. V lost 2 bases and J lost 7; bases outside the gene matches: 8. CDR3 length: 14 amino acids.

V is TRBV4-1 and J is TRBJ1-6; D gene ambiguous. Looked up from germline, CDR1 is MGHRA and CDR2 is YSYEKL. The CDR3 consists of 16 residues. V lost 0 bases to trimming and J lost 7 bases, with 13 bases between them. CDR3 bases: TGCGCCAGCAGCCAAGAGGGTCGACGGCACAATTCACCCCTCCACTTT. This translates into CASSQEGRRHNSPLHF.

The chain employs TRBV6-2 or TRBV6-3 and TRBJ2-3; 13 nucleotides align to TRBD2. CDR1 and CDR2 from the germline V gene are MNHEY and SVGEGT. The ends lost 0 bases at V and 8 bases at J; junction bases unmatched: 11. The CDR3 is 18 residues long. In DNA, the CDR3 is TGTGCCAGCAGTTACTCTGAACTAGCGGGAGGGACTTGGGCTACGCAGTATTTT. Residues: CASSYSELAGGTWATQYF.

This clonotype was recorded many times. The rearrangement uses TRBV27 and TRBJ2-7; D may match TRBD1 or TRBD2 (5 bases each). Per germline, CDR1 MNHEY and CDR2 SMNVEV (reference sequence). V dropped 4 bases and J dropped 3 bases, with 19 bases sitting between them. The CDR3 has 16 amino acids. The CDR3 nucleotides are TGTGCCAGCAGTTACGTTATCGGGACGGCAGGCTACGAGCAGTACTTC. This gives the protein CASSYVIGTAGYEQYF.

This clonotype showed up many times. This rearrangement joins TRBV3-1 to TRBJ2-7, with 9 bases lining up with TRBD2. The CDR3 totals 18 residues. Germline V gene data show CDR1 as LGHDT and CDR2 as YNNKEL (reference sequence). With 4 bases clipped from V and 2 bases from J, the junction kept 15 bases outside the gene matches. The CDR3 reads CASSLSTPVASGAYEQYF. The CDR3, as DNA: TGTGCCAGCAGCCTCTCAACCCCGGTGGCTAGCGGGGCCTACGAGCAGTACTTC.